This TCR beta chain was profiled in a study of human T cells and chemical hapten exposure. The time point was: patch test 3, about 24 weeks after DPC sensitization. Treatment noted: therapeutic diphenylcyclopropenone sensitization with weekly scalp DPC. TCRdb called the RACE reads again in MiXCR, with one record for every CDR3 protein. The sample includes some 110,000 distinct CDR3 sequences, approximately 10% seen only once; the top ten take 2% to 2.5%. The CDR3 has 17 amino acids. Trimming stripped 6 bases from V and 0 bases from J, with 18 bases between. The V gene's germline CDR1 is SNHLY and CDR2 FYNNEI.

The source is a woman between 50 and 59 years old with alopecia areata. Some clones in this sample may be carry-over from other donors' samples. V and J are TRBV2 and TRBJ1-3; D not certain. Sample: whole blood, taken in connection with sensitization to the hapten diphenylcyclopropenone (DPC). The CDR3 sequence: CASRDGGGRLSGNTIYF. CDR3 bases: TGTGCCAGCAGGGATGGTGGTGGACGCCTCTCTGGAAACACCATATATTTT.